What follows are 24 T cell receptor beta chains derived from one specimen sequenced in a study of chemoradiotherapy in HPV16-positive cancers. The table came from immunoSEQ multiplex PCR; TCRdb's copy has only in-frame clones and leaves some out. The table shows roughly 8,300 clones, with around 78% occurring only once. Sample collection occurred from a patient who underwent chemoradiotherapy. The receptors derive from a human donor with HPV-associated anogenital cancer.

This clone was seen more than once but under ten times. The rearrangement uses TRBV6-6 and TRBJ2-7; D is ambiguous. V was cut by 6 bases and J by 0 bases, with 9 bases left in between. CDR1 MNHNY and CDR2 SVGAGI come from the germline V gene (reference sequence). The CDR3 consists of 13 residues. The CDR3 DNA follows: TGTGCCAGCAGCCTGGATTACTCCTACGAGCAGTACTTC. Translating it yields CASSLDYSYEQYF.

This chain joins TRBV5-4 and TRBJ1-2, with D maybe TRBD1 (5 bases). The CDR3 loop spans 13 amino acids. Trimming stripped 3 bases from V and 3 bases from J, with 9 bases between. CDR1 SGHNT and CDR2 YYREEE come from the germline V gene (reference sequence). The CDR3 nucleotides are TGTGCCAGCAGCTCGGACAATTACTATGGCTACACCTTC. It codes for CASSSDNYYGYTF.

Here the CDR3 DNA reads TGTGCCTGGAGTAACGGACAGCTAGTCCCTGGCTACACCTTC. This gives the protein CAWSNGQLVPGYTF. The chain has TRBV30 and TRBJ1-2; D is possibly TRBD1 (6 bases). This CDR3 is 14 amino acids long. Deletions cut 2 bases from V and 7 bases from J, with 17 bases between. Germline V CDR1 and CDR2: GTSNPN, SVGIG (reference sequence).

The chain joins TRBV7-2 to TRBJ2-2; 7 positions match TRBD2. Unmatched junction bases numbered 9, after V lost 2 bases and J lost 6 bases. CDR1 and CDR2 (germline): SGHTA, FQGNSA. The CDR3 covers 16 residues. CDR3 protein: CASSLMVGGRSGELFF. CDR3 sequence (DNA): TGTGCCAGCAGCTTAATGGTGGGAGGGCGTTCCGGGGAGCTGTTTTTT.

The V gene is TRBV19, the J gene TRBJ2-7, with no clear D. The V end was cut by 5 bases, the J end by 3 bases, with 11 bases between. The CDR3 spans 13 residues. Germline V gene data show CDR1 as LNHDA and CDR2 as SQIVND (reference sequence). CDR3 protein: CASSPGANYEQYF. The CDR3, as DNA: TGTGCCAGTAGTCCTGGTGCAAACTACGAGCAGTACTTC.

This clone has only a few counts. This chain joins TRBV6-1 and TRBJ1-5; D is perhaps TRBD1 (5 bases). In germline, CDR1 is MNHNS, CDR2 SASEGT. This CDR3 has 13 residues. Trimming stripped 6 bases from V and 7 bases from J, with 13 bases between. The CDR3 loop is CASRRQLGQPQHF. DNA of the CDR3: TGTGCCAGCAGACGACAGCTAGGACAGCCCCAGCATTTT.

This clone was counted a single time. The J gene is TRBJ1-1, the V gene TRBV27, with D unclear. The length of the CDR3 is 12 residues. Germline V gene lookup returns CDR1 MNHEY and CDR2 SMNVEV (reference sequence). The germline V and J ends were trimmed by 8 bases and 4 bases, with 11 bases remaining between them. This CDR3 reads CASRTFATEAFF. Here the CDR3 DNA reads TGTGCCAGCCGAACCTTCGCCACTGAAGCTTTCTTT.

This chain links TRBV19 with TRBJ1-3; D remains unclear. The germline V gene encodes CDR1 LNHDA and CDR2 SQIVND (reference sequence). Trimming pared 5 bases from V and 2 bases from J, leaving 7 bases between. The CDR3 covers 13 residues. The CDR3: CASSSVAGNTIYF. The CDR3 nucleotides are TGTGCCAGTAGTTCAGTGGCTGGAAACACCATATATTTT.

This clone occurred once. This chain joins TRBV7-9 and TRBJ1-1; the D is unclear. Trimming took off 2 bases at V and 4 bases at J, with 2 bases between the two ends. There are 11 residues in the CDR3. CDR1 is SEHNR and CDR2 is FQNEAQ in the germline V gene (reference sequence). CDR3 in amino acids: CASSLFTEAFF. In DNA, the CDR3 is TGTGCCAGCAGCTTATTCACTGAAGCTTTCTTT.

The chain links TRBV15 to TRBJ1-1, with unresolved D. Germline V lookup: CDR1 LNHNV, CDR2 YYDKDF (reference sequence). The V and J ends lost 5 bases and 3 bases respectively, with 10 bases between them. CDR3 size: 13 residues. DNA for the CDR3: TGTGCCACCAGCCGTCGGAGGGACACTGAAGCTTTCTTT. This translates into CATSRRRDTEAFF.

The chain joins TRBV18 to TRBJ2-3; TRBD1 aligns across 10 bases. J lost 2 bases, V lost 4 bases, and 12 bases had no gene match. The CDR3 totals 18 residues. Germline V gene sequence: CDR1 KGHSH, CDR2 LQKENI. The chain's CDR3 is CASSRTGGSPRYTDTQYF. The CDR3 DNA is TGTGCCAGCTCACGGACAGGGGGTTCCCCCCGCTACACAGATACGCAGTATTTT.

The genes are TRBV28 and TRBJ2-3; TRBD2 might be the D (6 bases). CDR1 and CDR2 (germline): MDHEN, SYDVKM. This CDR3 region has 16 residues. The ends were cut back, 6 bases at V and 1 base at J, with 17 bases in the middle. CDR3 coding DNA: TGTGCCAGCAGGGGGGGTGGGGAGAAGGGCACAGATACGCAGTATTTT. As protein: CASRGGGEKGTDTQYF.

The CDR3 DNA reads as TGCGCCAGCAGCCAATCCGAACAGGGGCCTGGCTACACCTTC. Amino acid sequence: CASSQSEQGPGYTF. The J gene is TRBJ1-2, the V gene TRBV4-1, with 7 nucleotides matching TRBD1. Germline-derived CDR1 and CDR2 are MGHRA and YSYEKL. The CDR3 covers 14 residues. V was clipped by 2 bases and J by 7 bases; unmatched bases: 7.

The chain has TRBV7-2 and TRBJ1-1; D is unclear. Germline CDR1 is SGHTA and CDR2 is FQGNSA. Trimming removed 5 bases from V and 3 bases from J, with 7 bases in between. This CDR3 region has 12 residues. The CDR3 nucleotides read TGTGCCAGCAGCCCCGGGGACACTGAAGCTTTCTTT. Its protein is CASSPGDTEAFF.

V gene TRBV6-5 combines with J gene TRBJ1-2, with D unclear. There are 14 residues in the CDR3. V shed 4 bases and J shed 6 bases, with 15 bases lying between them. The germline V gene encodes CDR1 MNHEY and CDR2 SVGAGI. In DNA, the CDR3 is TGTGCCAGCAGTTCGTTGGTTGGGGTAGATGGCTACACCTTC. Amino acid sequence: CASSSLVGVDGYTF.

V gene TRBV13 combines with J gene TRBJ2-7; TRBD2 aligns across 7 bases. The ends lost 5 bases at V and 3 bases at J; junction bases unmatched: 10. This CDR3 is built from 15 residues. Germline V gene data show CDR1 as PRHDT and CDR2 as FYEKMQ (reference sequence). The CDR3 here is CASSNGLVQSYEQYF. DNA for the CDR3: TGTGCCAGCAGCAACGGACTAGTGCAAAGCTACGAGCAGTACTTC.

This chain connects TRBV7-2 to TRBJ1-1; 9 nucleotides line up with TRBD1. With V trimmed by 3 bases and J by 4 bases, 0 bases remained unmatched. This CDR3 is 13 amino acids long. Per germline, CDR1 SGHTA and CDR2 FQGNSA. The CDR3 spells CASSLDRGTEAFF. The CDR3 DNA follows: TGTGCCAGCAGCTTGGACAGGGGCACTGAAGCTTTCTTT.

This clone has only a few counts. The V gene is TRBV4-2, the J gene TRBJ2-5; D ambiguous. Germline values: CDR1 LGHNA, CDR2 YNFKEQ. V was pared by 0 bases and J by 2 bases, with 7 bases between. There are 14 residues in the CDR3. DNA for the CDR3: TGTGCCAGCAGCCAAGATGCTAGACAAGAGACCCAGTACTTC. Translating it yields CASSQDARQETQYF.

The V call is TRBV10-1, the J call TRBJ2-1; TRBD1 aligns across 7 bases. V lost 9 bases to trimming and J lost 0 bases; unmatched junction nucleotides: 5. The CDR3 is made up of 14 amino acids. The germline V gene encodes CDR1 WNHNN and CDR2 SYGVQD (reference sequence). In nucleotides, the CDR3 is TGCGCCAGTCCTCGGGACAGCTCCTACAATGAGCAGTTCTTC. Translating it yields CASPRDSSYNEQFF.

The rearrangement links TRBV2 to TRBJ2-1; D is undetermined. The germline V gene has CDR1 SNHLY and CDR2 FYNNEI. The CDR3 totals 13 residues. V was trimmed by 2 bases and J by 5 bases, leaving 7 bases between them. The CDR3 DNA follows: TGTGCCAGCAGTGAACCTTTTGACAATGAGCAGTTCTTC. Amino acids: CASSEPFDNEQFF. The variable domain in full, with the rest retrieved from reference TRBV2 and TRBJ2-1, is EPEVTQTPSHQVTQMGQEVILRCVPISNHLYFYWYRQILGQKVEFLVSFYNNEISEKSEIFDDQFSVERPDGSNFTLKIRSTKLEDSAMYFCASSEPFDNEQFFGPGTRLTVL.

The rearrangement uses TRBV5-1 and TRBJ1-2; 8 bases map to TRBD1. The ends lost 4 bases at V and 2 bases at J; junction bases unmatched: 4. The CDR3 spans 14 residues. Germline lookup yields CDR1 SGHRS and CDR2 YFSETQ. In DNA form, the CDR3 reads TGCGCCAGCAGCAGTGACAGGGGCAACTATGGCTACACCTTC. Protein product: CASSSDRGNYGYTF. Full variable domain (outside the CDR3, taken from reference TRBV5-1 and TRBJ1-2): KAGVTQTPRYLIKTRGQQVTLSCSPISGHRSVSWYQQTPGQGLQFLFEYFSETQRNKGNFPGRFSGRQFSNSRSEMNVSTLELGDSALYLCASSSDRGNYGYTFGSGTRLTVV.

The chain links TRBV5-5 to TRBJ2-7; the match to TRBD1 covers 7 bases. In germline, CDR1 is SGHKS, CDR2 YYEKEE (reference sequence). After removal of 0 bases from V and 3 bases from J, the junction contained 3 bases not matched to a gene. The length of the CDR3 is 14 residues. The CDR3 is CASSLGTGVYEQYF. CDR3 sequence (DNA): TGTGCCAGCAGCTTGGGGACAGGTGTCTACGAGCAGTACTTC.

This chain links TRBV19 with TRBJ2-7; D is unclear. This CDR3 spans 14 amino acids. V was clipped by 1 base and J by 1 base, with 8 bases between them. Looked up from germline, CDR1 is LNHDA and CDR2 is SQIVND (reference sequence). CDR3 sequence: CASSIGHLSYEQYF. The CDR3 DNA reads as TGTGCCAGTAGTATAGGGCACTTATCCTACGAGCAGTACTTC.

The chain has TRBV19 and TRBJ2-3; TRBD2 is a possible D gene (5 bases). V was clipped by 3 bases and J by 3 bases, with 13 bases between them. Germline CDR1 LNHDA, CDR2 SQIVND (reference sequence). The CDR3 totals 15 residues. This CDR3 reads CASSMASGSTDTQYF. In DNA form, the CDR3 reads TGTGCCAGTAGTATGGCCAGCGGAAGTACAGATACGCAGTATTTT. The whole variable domain, remainder taken from reference TRBV19 and TRBJ2-3, is DGGITQSPKYLFRKEGQNVTLSCEQNLNHDAMYWYRQDPGQGLRLIYYSQIVNDFQKGDIAEGYSVSREKKESFPLTVTSAQKNPTAFYLCASSMASGSTDTQYFGPGTRLTVL.